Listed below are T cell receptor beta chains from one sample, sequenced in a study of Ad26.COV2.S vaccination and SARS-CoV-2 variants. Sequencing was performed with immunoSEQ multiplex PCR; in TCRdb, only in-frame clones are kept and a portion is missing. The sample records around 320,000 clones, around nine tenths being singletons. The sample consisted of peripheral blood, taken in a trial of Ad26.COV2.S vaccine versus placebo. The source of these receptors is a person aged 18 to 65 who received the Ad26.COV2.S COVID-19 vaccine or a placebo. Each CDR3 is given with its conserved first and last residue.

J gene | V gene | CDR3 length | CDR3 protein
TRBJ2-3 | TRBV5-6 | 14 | CASSFWTGTDTQYF
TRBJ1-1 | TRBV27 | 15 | CASSQTGGLWAEAFF
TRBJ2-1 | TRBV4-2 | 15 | CASSQETRGYNEQFF
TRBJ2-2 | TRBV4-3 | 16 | CASSQGTLQNTGELFF
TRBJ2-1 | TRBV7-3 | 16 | CASSLTKAFSYNEQFF
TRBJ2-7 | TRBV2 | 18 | CAIRKGGLAGENSYEQYF
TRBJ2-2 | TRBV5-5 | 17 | CASSLGLSGGPTGELFF
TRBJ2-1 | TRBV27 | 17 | CASSLGTSGGHYNEQFF
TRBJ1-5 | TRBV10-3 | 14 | CAIRGDRGNQPQHF
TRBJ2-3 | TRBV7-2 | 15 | CASSTLAGGPDTQYF
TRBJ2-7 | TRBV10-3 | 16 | CAISEMKSFFSYEQYF
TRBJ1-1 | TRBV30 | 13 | CAAAGLLNTEAFF
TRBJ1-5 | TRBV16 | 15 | CASSHPGVGNQPQHF
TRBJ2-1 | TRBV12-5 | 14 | CASGFSKRGSEQFF
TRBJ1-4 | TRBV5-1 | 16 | CASSLGSGLLNEKLFF